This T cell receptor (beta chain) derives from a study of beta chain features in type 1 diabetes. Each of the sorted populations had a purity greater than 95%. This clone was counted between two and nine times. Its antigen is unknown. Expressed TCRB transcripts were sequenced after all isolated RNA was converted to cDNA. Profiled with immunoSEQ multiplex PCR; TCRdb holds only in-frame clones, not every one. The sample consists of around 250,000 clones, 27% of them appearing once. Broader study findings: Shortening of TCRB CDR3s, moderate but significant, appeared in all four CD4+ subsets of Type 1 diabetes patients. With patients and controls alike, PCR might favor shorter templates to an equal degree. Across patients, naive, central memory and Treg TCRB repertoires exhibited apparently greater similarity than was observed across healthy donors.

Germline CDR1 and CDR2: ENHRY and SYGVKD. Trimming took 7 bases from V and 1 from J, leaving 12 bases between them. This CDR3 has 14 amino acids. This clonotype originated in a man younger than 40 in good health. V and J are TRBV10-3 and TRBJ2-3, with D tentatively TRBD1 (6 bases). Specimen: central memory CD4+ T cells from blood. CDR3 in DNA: TGTGCCATCACACGTTCAGGGGGCACAGATACGCAGTATTTT. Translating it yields CAITRSGGTDTQYF.